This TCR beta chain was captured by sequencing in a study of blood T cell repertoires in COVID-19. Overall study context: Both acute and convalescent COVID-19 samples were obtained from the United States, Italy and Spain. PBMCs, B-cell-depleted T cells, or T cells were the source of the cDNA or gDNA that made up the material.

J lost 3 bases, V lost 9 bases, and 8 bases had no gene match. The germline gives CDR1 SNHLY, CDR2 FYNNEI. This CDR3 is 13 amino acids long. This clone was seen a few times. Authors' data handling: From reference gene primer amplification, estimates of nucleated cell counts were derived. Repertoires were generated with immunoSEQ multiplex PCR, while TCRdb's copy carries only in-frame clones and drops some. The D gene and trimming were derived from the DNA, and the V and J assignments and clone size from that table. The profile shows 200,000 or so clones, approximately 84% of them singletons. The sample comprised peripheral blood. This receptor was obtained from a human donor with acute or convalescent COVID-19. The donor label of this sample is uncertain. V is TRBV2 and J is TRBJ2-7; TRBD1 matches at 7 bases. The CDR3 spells CASRGQVIYEQYF. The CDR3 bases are TGTGCCAGTAGAGGACAGGTTATCTACGAGCAGTACTTC.